These 15 T cell receptor beta chains share one sample of origin, sequenced in a study of T cells in narcolepsy. Method: immunoSEQ multiplex PCR; TCRdb's copy keeps in-frame clones and lacks some. This repertoire shows tens of thousands of clones, about nine tenths found once; its top ten account for 0.8% to 0.95%. Sequencing was performed on CD45RA- memory CD4+ T cells from PBMCs. Receptor source: a human donor with narcolepsy.

This clone was observed a handful of times. The gene calls are TRBV4-3 and TRBJ1-3; a possible D gene is TRBD1 (5 bases). This CDR3 has 15 residues. V gave up 4 bases and J gave up 4 bases, with 14 bases separating them. CDR1 and CDR2 (germline): LGHNA, YSLEER. For the CDR3, the DNA is TGCGCCAGCAGCCCAGCGATGGGGCTGGGAAACACCATATATTTT. Its protein product is CASSPAMGLGNTIYF.

The rearrangement uses TRBV30 and TRBJ2-7; TRBD1 agrees at 10 bases. Germline V gene sequence: CDR1 GTSNPN, CDR2 SVGIG (reference sequence). This CDR3 is built from 17 residues. The V and J ends lost 2 bases and 2 bases, in that order; junction bases with no gene match: 12. The CDR3 DNA is TGTGCCTGGAGTTTTGGGGCACCGGGACAGGGGACCTACGAGCAGTACTTC. It is translated as CAWSFGAPGQGTYEQYF. Based on the CDR3 plus reference TRBV30 and TRBJ2-7, the full variable domain is SQTIHQWPATLVQPVGSPLSLECTVEGTSNPNLYWYRQAAGRGLQLLFYSVGIGQISSEVPQNLSASRPQDRQFILSSKKLLLSDSGFYLCAWSFGAPGQGTYEQYFGPGTRLTVT.

Only one count was recorded for this clone. The J gene is TRBJ1-1, the V gene TRBV5-5; D unresolved. CDR3 length: 14 residues. V was cut by 4 bases and J by 3 bases, with 13 bases left in between. Per the germline V gene, CDR1 is SGHKS and CDR2 is YYEKEE (reference sequence). The CDR3 reads CASSVDLLHTEAFF. In nucleotides, the CDR3 is TGTGCCAGCAGCGTGGACCTATTACACACTGAAGCTTTCTTT.

The rearrangement uses TRBV7-2 and TRBJ2-7; a weak D match, TRBD2 (5 bases). Trimming cost V 6 bases and J 2 bases, with 11 bases left between them. The CDR3 sequence is 13 residues long. In germline, CDR1 is SGHTA, CDR2 FQGNSA. The CDR3 sequence is CASSKSGTYEQYF. The CDR3 DNA reads as TGTGCCAGCAGTAAAAGCGGTACCTACGAGCAGTACTTC.

This clone has a handful of counts. The V call is TRBV6-5, the J call TRBJ1-1; the D gene is possibly TRBD1 (6 bases). V lost 4 bases and J 4 bases, leaving 19 bases between the germline ends. This CDR3 is 16 amino acids long. The germline CDR1 and CDR2 sequences are MNHEY and SVGAGI. CDR3 DNA sequence: TGTGCCAGCAGTTCCGGATGGGGGGCGGGAGGCACTGAAGCTTTCTTT. This sequence encodes CASSSGWGAGGTEAFF.

Concerning this clone itself: In the same sample, other DNA sequences code for this CDR3. The J gene is TRBJ1-2, the V gene TRBV7-9, with 7 bases identical to TRBD1. The CDR3 is made up of 13 amino acids. From germline, CDR1 is SEHNR and CDR2 FQNEAQ (reference sequence). V trimming: 5 bases; J trimming: 3 bases; junction bases outside the gene matches: 3. DNA for the CDR3: TGTGCCAGCAGCCTGGGACAGTACTATGGCTACACCTTC. Protein product: CASSLGQYYGYTF. Using reference TRBV7-9 and TRBJ1-2 for the parts outside the CDR3, the full variable domain is DTGVSQNPRHKITKRGQNVTFRCDPISEHNRLYWYRQTLGQGPEFLTYFQNEAQLEKSRLLSDRFSAERPKGSFSTLEIQRTEQGDSAMYLCASSLGQYYGYTFGSGTRLTVV.

The J gene is TRBJ1-6, the V gene TRBV4-1, with 7 bases fitting TRBD1. The CDR3 runs 16 residues. The V and J ends lost 0 bases and 10 bases, in that order; junction bases with no gene match: 9. The germline gives CDR1 MGHRA, CDR2 YSYEKL. The CDR3 loop is CASSQEVMRGPSPLHF. The CDR3 coding sequence is TGCGCCAGCAGCCAAGAGGTTATGAGGGGGCCCTCACCCCTCCACTTT.

The genes are TRBV6-1 and TRBJ2-1; possibly TRBD1 or TRBD2 for D (5 bases each). Per germline, CDR1 MNHNS and CDR2 SASEGT. V dropped 7 bases and J dropped 10 bases, with 23 bases sitting between them. CDR3 length equals 15 residues. The CDR3 DNA sequence: TGTGCCAGCACCCCCGGAGGCAGGGTACGTCAGGAGCAGTTCTTC. Encoded protein: CASTPGGRVRQEQFF.

The gene calls are TRBV7-2 and TRBJ2-5, with TRBD2 as a possible D gene (6 bases). The DNA end favors TRBJ2-7, so the J call may be wrong. Germline values: CDR1 SGHTA, CDR2 FQGNSA. The length of the CDR3 is 14 residues. The CDR3 DNA is TGTGCCAGCAGGGTTAGCGGAATCTCCTACGAGCAGTACTTC. This encodes CASRVSGISYEQYF.

V is TRBV5-6 and J is TRBJ2-5; 10 bases are shared with TRBD1. Germline trimming cut 4 bases from V and 2 bases from J; bases unmatched to any gene: 14. In germline, CDR1 is SGHDT, CDR2 YYEEEE. The length of the CDR3 is 18 residues. CDR3 in amino acids: CASSPGTGALGFQETQYF. In nucleotides, the CDR3 is TGTGCCAGCAGCCCCGGGACAGGGGCCTTGGGGTTTCAAGAGACCCAGTACTTC.

The rearrangement uses TRBV7-6 and TRBJ1-5; possibly TRBD1 for D (5 bases). Germline V lookup: CDR1 SGHVS, CDR2 FNYEAQ. There are 14 residues in the CDR3. V shed 5 bases and J shed 4 bases, with 12 bases lying between them. The CDR3 DNA sequence: TGTGCCAGCAGCATCGGGACGGCGAATCAGCCCCAGCATTTT. As protein: CASSIGTANQPQHF.

This clone was detected a few times. The CDR3 reads CASSLVGSPADTQYF. As DNA, the CDR3 is TGCGCCAGCAGCTTGGTGGGCAGCCCGGCAGATACGCAGTATTTT. This chain uses TRBV5-1 with TRBJ2-3; D is unclear. The ends were cut back, 0 bases at V and 4 bases at J, with 12 bases in the middle. Per the germline V gene, CDR1 is SGHRS and CDR2 is YFSETQ. The CDR3 runs 15 residues.

The chain carries TRBV7-2 and TRBJ2-7, with D possibly TRBD2 on 6 matching bases. The CDR3 sequence is 14 residues long. With 6 bases removed from V and 1 base from J, the gap between germline ends came to 13 bases. Germline CDR1 SGHTA, CDR2 FQGNSA. In DNA form, the CDR3 reads TGTGCCAGCAGGGTCGGCGGGATGTCCTACGAGCAGTACTTC. Protein product: CASRVGGMSYEQYF.

The gene calls are TRBV5-1 and TRBJ2-2; D ambiguous. The CDR3 loop spans 15 amino acids. Trimming stripped 0 bases from V and 4 bases from J, with 10 bases between. Germline V gene data show CDR1 as SGHRS and CDR2 as YFSETQ. In DNA form, the CDR3 reads TGCGCCAGCAGCTTGGGGCAGATTAGCACCGGGGAGCTGTTTTTT. Translated, it gives CASSLGQISTGELFF.

This chain connects TRBV7-6 to TRBJ1-6, with TRBD1 identical over 11 bases. The CDR3 runs 15 residues. Germline CDR1 is SGHVS and CDR2 is FNYEAQ. The V segment lost 4 bases and the J segment 7 bases; nucleotides outside the gene matches: 3. CDR3 sequence (DNA): TGTGCCAGCAGCTCGGGACAGGGGGGCAATTCACCCCTCCACTTT. The encoded protein is CASSSGQGGNSPLHF.